The clone carrying this TCR beta chain was detected ten times or more. These data belong to a study of CD8+CD57+ T cells in acquired aplastic anemia. An expansion of CD8+CD57+ cells by flow cytometry had been shown in patients chosen for sequencing. Germline CDR1 reads SGHRS; CDR2 reads YFSETQ. V shed 2 bases and J shed 4 bases, with 15 bases lying between them. The CDR3 totals 15 residues. Investigators profiled TCR beta VDJ and CDR3 from genomic DNA template. TCRdb reprocessed the reads with MiXCR, giving one entry per CDR3 protein. The repertoire holds roughly 280,000 distinct CDR3 sequences, with 50% to 65% as singletons.

The specimen sequenced was sorted CD4+, CD8+, or CD8+CD57+ T cells (not recorded which) from PBMCs. The gene calls are TRBV5-1 and TRBJ2-5, with a tentative D call TRBD2 (6 bases). The clonotype comes from a human donor with aplastic anemia. The CDR3 DNA is TGCGCCAGCAGCTTCGGGGGAGACCCAGTAGAGACCCAGTACTTC. Translation gives CASSFGGDPVETQYF.